The entry below gives a single TCR beta chain sequence along with its context. V trimming: 5 bases; J trimming: 10 bases; junction bases outside the gene matches: 12. The CDR3 loop spans 16 amino acids. In germline, CDR1 is MNHEY, CDR2 SMNVEV (reference sequence). The source of the sample is a study of T-cell reconstitution after alpha-beta-depleted transplantation in children. TCRbeta library preparation incorporated unique molecular identifiers. TCRdb re-derived calls from the PCR reads in MiXCR, one entry per CDR3 protein. The repertoire includes about 200,000 distinct CDR3 sequences, more than 14% of them detected once, and about 12% sits in the top ten.

V and J are TRBV27 and TRBJ1-6, with TRBD1 matching over 9 bases. The sequence was collected from a human donor who donated a stem cell graft to a child with acute lymphoblastic leukemia. Sequencing used PBMCs from the stem cell graft donor, obtained from the stem cell graft. In DNA, the CDR3 is TGTGCCAGCAGTACGGACCCGGACAGGGGATACTCACCCCTCCACTTT. It translates to CASSTDPDRGYSPLHF.